A single sample gave rise to the 23 T cell receptor beta chains below, sequenced in a study of shared clonotypes between healthy human individuals. Profiled with immunoSEQ multiplex PCR; TCRdb holds only in-frame clones, not every one. The data show some 490,000 clones, around four fifths seen once. Sequenced material: PBMCs. These receptors came from a woman aged 40 to 49 in good health. Some clones in this sample may be carry-over from other donors' samples.

This clone has only a few counts. V gene TRBV28 combines with J gene TRBJ2-3; D is possibly TRBD2 (6 bases). CDR3 length equals 14 residues. V lost 5 bases to trimming and J lost 9 bases, with 18 bases between them. The germline CDR1 and CDR2 sequences are MDHEN and SYDVKM. The CDR3 protein is CASSDNMGGNTQYF. The CDR3 nucleotides are TGTGCCAGCAGTGATAATATGGGCGGGAACACGCAGTATTTT.

The CDR3 nucleotides read TGCGCCAGCAGTCAATCGGTAGGACAGACAGATACGCAGTATTTT. Protein product: CASSQSVGQTDTQYF. The chain links TRBV23-1 to TRBJ2-3; possible D gene TRBD1, 6 bases. TRBV23-1 is an ORF; its function is uncertain. The CDR3 has 15 residues. Trimming stripped 0 bases from V and 3 bases from J, with 10 bases between.

This chain connects TRBV14 to TRBJ2-2, with 12 positions matching TRBD2. CDR3 size: 19 residues. The V and J ends lost 4 bases and 0 bases, in that order; junction bases with no gene match: 9. Looked up from germline, CDR1 is SGHDN and CDR2 is FVKESK. The CDR3 region is CASSLRLAGARANTGELFF. The CDR3 DNA is TGTGCCAGCAGCCTCCGACTAGCGGGAGCCCGAGCGAACACCGGGGAGCTGTTTTTT.

The J gene is TRBJ2-6, the V gene TRBV5-1, with D perhaps matching TRBD2 (6 bases). Trimming removed 2 bases from V and 1 base from J, with 7 bases in between. CDR3 length equals 15 residues. Germline loops: CDR1 SGHRS, CDR2 YFSETQ. CDR3 residues: CASSFGTSGANVLTF. CDR3 coding DNA: TGCGCCAGCAGCTTCGGGACTTCTGGGGCCAACGTCCTGACTTTC.

This clone was counted at least ten times. This chain links TRBV27 with TRBJ1-1, with D unresolved. CDR1 and CDR2 (germline): MNHEY, SMNVEV (reference sequence). This CDR3 comprises 12 residues. V was trimmed by 7 bases and J by 1 base, leaving 7 bases between them. CDR3 region: CASMASNTEAFF. In DNA, the CDR3 is TGTGCCAGCATGGCGTCGAACACTGAAGCTTTCTTT.

The chain combines TRBV6-1 with TRBJ2-2; possible D gene TRBD2, 6 bases. The ends were cut back, 6 bases at V and 3 bases at J, with 14 bases in the middle. CDR1 is MNHNS and CDR2 is SASEGT in the germline V gene. This CDR3 comprises 15 residues. This CDR3 reads CASRLWGGDTGELFF. As DNA, the CDR3 is TGTGCCAGCAGACTCTGGGGAGGAGACACCGGGGAGCTGTTTTTT.

The rearrangement uses TRBV7-2 and TRBJ1-1; D is perhaps TRBD1 (6 bases). Deletions cut 1 base from V and 9 bases from J, with 12 bases between. The CDR3 loop spans 13 amino acids. Germline CDR1 SGHTA, CDR2 FQGNSA. The CDR3 protein is CASSLDRVTQAFF. The CDR3 coding sequence is TGTGCCAGCAGCTTAGACAGGGTAACGCAAGCTTTCTTT.

Of note for this clone: At the DNA level, this CDR3 is encoded by other sequences in the same sample as well. V and J are TRBV7-2 and TRBJ2-3; D not resolved. CDR3 length: 11 amino acids. Trimming took 3 bases from V and 3 from J, leaving 1 base between them. Germline V lookup: CDR1 SGHTA, CDR2 FQGNSA. Here the CDR3 DNA reads TGTGCCAGCAGCTTTACAGATACGCAGTATTTT. Residues: CASSFTDTQYF.

Only a few counts were recorded for this clone. A far larger clone is one base from this, pointing to a likely read error. This chain joins TRBV7-2 and TRBJ2-7, with D possibly matching TRBD1 (6 bases). The CDR3 runs 14 residues. Germline V gene data show CDR1 as SGHTA and CDR2 as FQGNSA. Trimming left V 8 bases short and J 0 bases short, with 14 bases between. CDR3 amino acids: CASGPDRNSYEQYF. CDR3 bases: TGTGCCAGCGGCCCCGACAGGAACTCCTACGAGCAGTACTTC.

This clone was counted at least ten times. The chain recombines TRBV11-3 with TRBJ1-5; D is unclear. From germline, CDR1 is SGHNT and CDR2 YENEEA. The CDR3 has 13 amino acids. V lost 5 bases, J lost 0 bases, and 5 bases lay in between. Here the CDR3 reads CASSRFSNQPQHF. CDR3 bases: TGTGCCAGCAGCAGATTTAGCAATCAGCCCCAGCATTTT.

The V and J genes are TRBV5-4 and TRBJ2-2; 13 nucleotides align to TRBD2. CDR1 is SGHNT and CDR2 is YYREEE in the germline V gene (reference sequence). V lost 4 bases and J lost 8; bases outside the gene matches: 14. The CDR3 runs to 18 residues. The CDR3 nucleotides read TGTGCCAGCAGCCCACGAGCGGGACTAGCGGGAAAGTTTGGGGAGCTGTTTTTT. Protein product: CASSPRAGLAGKFGELFF.

The rearrangement uses TRBV18 and TRBJ2-4; 7 bases match TRBD1. In germline, CDR1 is KGHSH, CDR2 LQKENI. The junction had 0 bases not matched to a gene; V was cut back by 3 bases and J by 1 base. The CDR3 is 14 amino acids. CDR3 in amino acids: CASSPDRAKNIQYF. The CDR3 region has the DNA TGTGCCAGCTCACCGGACAGGGCCAAAAACATTCAGTACTTC.

The chain has TRBV11-2 and TRBJ2-1, with D possibly matching TRBD2 (6 bases). Trimming took off 4 bases at V and 0 bases at J, with 13 bases between the two ends. Germline loops: CDR1 SGHAT, CDR2 FQNNGV. There are 16 residues in the CDR3. CDR3 nucleotide sequence: TGTGCCAGCAGCTCGGGACTGGCCAGCTCCTACAATGAGCAGTTCTTC. It specifies CASSSGLASSYNEQFF.

The CDR3, as DNA: TGTGCCAGCAGCGACGGGACTAGCGGGAATGAGCAGTTCTTC. Translation gives CASSDGTSGNEQFF. The chain carries TRBV7-3 and TRBJ2-1; 12 bases map to TRBD2. V lost 5 bases to trimming and J lost 7 bases; unmatched junction nucleotides: 3. CDR3 length: 14 residues. In germline, CDR1 is SGHTA, CDR2 FQGTGA.

Regarding this clone: Other DNA sequences in this sample translate to the same CDR3. The J gene is TRBJ1-1, the V gene TRBV2; D is uncertain. The ends were cut back, 7 bases at V and 2 bases at J, with 5 bases in the middle. The CDR3 consists of 11 residues. Germline V gives CDR1 SNHLY, CDR2 FYNNEI. CDR3 residues: CASTLNTEAFF. In nucleotides, the CDR3 is TGTGCCAGCACATTAAACACTGAAGCTTTCTTT. Complete variable domain (other parts from reference TRBV2 and TRBJ1-1): EPEVTQTPSHQVTQMGQEVILRCVPISNHLYFYWYRQILGQKVEFLVSFYNNEISEKSEIFDDQFSVERPDGSNFTLKIRSTKLEDSAMYFCASTLNTEAFFGQGTRLTVV.

This chain links TRBV30 with TRBJ1-5; TRBD1 is a possible D gene (5 bases). V was pared by 0 bases and J by 2 bases, with 17 bases between. CDR1 GTSNPN and CDR2 SVGIG come from the germline V gene (reference sequence). The CDR3 runs 17 residues. CDR3 loop: CAWSVWGHPGGNQPQHF. In DNA form, the CDR3 reads TGTGCCTGGAGTGTATGGGGCCATCCGGGAGGCAATCAGCCCCAGCATTTT.

The V gene is TRBV10-3, the J gene TRBJ1-2; D is perhaps TRBD1 (6 bases). Deletions cut 0 bases from V and 7 bases from J, with 12 bases between. CDR1 and CDR2 from the germline V gene are ENHRY and SYGVKD. There are 14 residues in the CDR3. The CDR3 here is CAISESTGTIGYTF. The CDR3 DNA follows: TGTGCCATCAGTGAGTCGACAGGTACGATTGGCTACACCTTC.

The V and J genes are TRBV6-5 and TRBJ2-5, with D perhaps matching TRBD1 (6 bases). Judging by the DNA end, TRBJ2-7 fits better; the J call may be wrong. Per the germline V gene, CDR1 is MNHEY and CDR2 is SVGAGI. There are 16 residues in the CDR3. CDR3 in amino acids: CASSYSRQGPSYEQYF. Here the CDR3 DNA reads TGTGCCAGCAGTTACTCGAGGCAGGGGCCATCCTACGAGCAGTACTTC.

This sequence joins TRBV7-8 and TRBJ2-3; no definite D call. Per the germline V gene, CDR1 is SGHVS and CDR2 is FQNEAQ. This CDR3 contains 16 residues. V gave up 1 base and J gave up 6 bases, with 17 bases separating them. This CDR3 is CASSLERYWEVDTQYF. The CDR3 DNA reads TGTGCCAGCAGCTTAGAGCGTTATTGGGAAGTCGATACGCAGTATTTT.

The V and J genes are TRBV6-1 and TRBJ2-5; 7 nucleotides agree with TRBD2. The CDR3 spans 15 residues. Germline CDR1 MNHNS, CDR2 SASEGT. V lost 1 base to trimming and J lost 6 bases; unmatched junction nucleotides: 8. The CDR3 sequence is CASSEGLAALKTQYF. As DNA, the CDR3 is TGTGCCAGCAGTGAAGGCCTAGCGGCCTTGAAGACCCAGTACTTC.

This clone was detected only a few times. CDR3 nucleotides: TGTGCCTGGAGTTTTGGCAGGGGGGATCAGCCCCAGCATTTT. This encodes CAWSFGRGDQPQHF. The chain joins TRBV30 to TRBJ1-5; the match to TRBD1 covers 7 bases. The CDR3 has 14 amino acids. The J segment lost 5 bases and the V segment lost 2 bases, leaving 6 bases of the junction unmatched. The germline V gene encodes CDR1 GTSNPN and CDR2 SVGIG (reference sequence).

V and J are TRBV5-5 and TRBJ2-7; unclear D gene. The CDR3 sequence is 13 residues long. CDR1 is SGHKS, CDR2 YYEKEE, per germline (reference sequence). V lost 4 bases to trimming and J lost 7 bases, with 15 bases between them. Here the CDR3 DNA reads TGTGCCAGCAGCCCCGGGCAGGTTCGGGAGCAGTACTTC. As protein: CASSPGQVREQYF.

The chain employs TRBV2 and TRBJ1-5; 7 nucleotides line up with TRBD1. Germline values: CDR1 SNHLY, CDR2 FYNNEI. The junction had 9 bases not matched to a gene; V was cut back by 4 bases and J by 6 bases. The CDR3 loop spans 15 amino acids. Here the CDR3 DNA reads TGTGCCAGCAGTGGGCAGACAGGGCATAGTCAGCCCCAGCATTTT. This gives the protein CASSGQTGHSQPQHF.